The sequence of this TCR beta chain was determined in a study of neurological immune-mediated disorders. Study-wide points: No expanded-clone CDR3 amino acid sequence recurred across subjects, suggesting private TCR-beta repertoires.

Time point meaning: longitudinal time-point 1 (baseline). The unsorted libraries were generated from a total of 2 million PBMCs, which had been stored in RNAlater at -80 C. 5'RACE generated cDNA with 10-nucleotide random UMIs. MiXCR was run by TCRdb on the 5' RACE reads, yielding one entry per CDR3 protein. The sample lists some 77,000 distinct CDR3 sequences, 12% to 15% occurring once. In this sample, this clonotype turned up many times. No antigen is known for it. The germline V and J ends were trimmed by 0 bases and 10 bases, with 15 bases remaining between them. The CDR3 consists of 14 residues. Germline assignment: CDR1 DFQATT and CDR2 SNEGSKA (reference sequence).

Sequenced sample: PBMCs. The genes are TRBV20-1 and TRBJ1-4; perhaps TRBD1 as D (5 bases). This receptor was obtained from a female donor with HTLV-1-associated myelopathy (HAM/TSP). CDR3 loop: CSARDAGRAGKLFF. The CDR3 coding sequence is TGCAGTGCTAGAGACGCAGGGCGGGCGGGAAAACTGTTTTTT.